What follows are 9 T cell receptor delta chains derived from one specimen sequenced in a study of delta chain sequences of gamma delta T cells. TCRdb reprocessed the 5' RACE reads using CATT. There are approximately 710 delta-chain clones in the sample; approximately 9.3% occur only once, and less than 85% lies in the top ten. The source material was either unsorted cells or a sorted T cell fraction (not recorded which). The receptors were sampled from a human donor in good health.

A remark on this clone: TCRdb's protein for this DNA is that of a much larger clone and differs from the translation at residue 11, likely a read error; the protein shown is the DNA translation. The chain recombines TRDV1 with TRDJ1; the D gene is possibly TRDD3 (5 bases). This CDR3 contains 20 residues. Trimming pared 5 bases from V and 0 bases from J, leaving 28 bases between. The germline CDR1 and CDR2 sequences are TSWWSYY and QGS. CDR3 DNA: TGTGCTCTTGGGAACTTCGGAAAGAACTGGAGGGTGACCTACACCGATAAACTCATCTTT. Its protein is CALGNFGKNWRVTYTDKLIF.

This clone has more than one count but fewer than ten. The protein in TCRdb stems from a much larger clone and differs at residue 13 from this DNA's translation, likely a read error; here the protein is translated from the DNA. V and J are TRDV1 and TRDJ1; D tentatively fits TRDD2 or TRDD3 (6 bases each). Germline V gene sequence: CDR1 TSWWSYY, CDR2 QGS. The CDR3 is 21 residues long. Trimming removed 2 bases at V and 2 bases at J, with 30 bases between. The DNA for the CDR3 is TGTGCTCTTGGGGAATGTTCCTTCCCGTTGTACTGGTGGATACTAACCGATAAACTCATCTTT. Translation: CALGECSFPLYWWILTDKLIF.

Notes on this clone: No DNA is shown, since the ends of the CDR3 on it are uncertain; the CDR3 is the one TCRdb lists. The chain recombines TRDV1 with TRDJ1; TRDD3, the D gene given by the table, was not confirmed from the DNA. Inclusive of both ends, the CDR3 amounts to 22 amino acids. In germline, CDR1 is TSWWSYY, CDR2 QGS. The CDR3 sequence is CALGNFGKNCACDSVLGDKLIF.

For this clone: The sample carries other DNA sequences with the same CDR3. The J gene call is TRDJ1, but no V gene call exists; the table's TRDD3 call for D was not verified on the DNA. The CDR3 runs 31 residues. CDR3 protein: CASDLTLSDKQWYQRRVASSILLGDTDKLIF. DNA of the CDR3: TGTGCTTCCGATCTCACTCTATCCGACAAGCAGTGGTATCAACGCAGAGTGGCATCATCTATTCTCTTGGGGGACACCGATAAACTCATCTTT.

Concerning this clone itself: TCRdb's protein for this DNA is that of a much larger clone and differs from the translation at residue 11, likely a read error; the protein shown is the DNA translation. Although no V gene was called, TRDJ4 is the J gene; the table calls TRDD3, which could not be checked here. The length of the CDR3 is 25 residues. The CDR3 protein is CARFASWGMCIIVPSVGLTGGPLIF. In nucleotides, the CDR3 is TGTGCTCGTTTCGCATCTTGGGGGATGTGTATCATTGTGCCTTCCGTCGGCTTAACTGGGGGACCCCTGATCTTT.

As to this clone: At the DNA level, this CDR3 is encoded by other sequences in the same sample as well. Without a V gene call, the J gene is given as TRDJ1; the D call in the table, TRDD3, was not verified against the DNA. The CDR3 runs 31 residues. The DNA of the CDR3 is TGTGCCTCCGATCTCACTCTATCCGACAAGCAGTGGTATCAACGCAGAGTGGCATCATCTATTCTCTTGGGGGACACCGATAAACTCATCTTT. Translated, it gives CASDLTLSDKQWYQRRVASSILLGDTDKLIF.

As concerns this clone: It is likely a read error: a sequence one base away is far more abundant. The identical CDR3 is also encoded by other nucleotide sequences in the sample. This chain links TRDV1 with TRDJ1; the match to TRDD2 covers 9 bases. The CDR3 has 21 amino acids. V was pared by 1 base and J by 5 bases, with 23 bases of the junction left unmatched. Germline-derived CDR1 and CDR2 are TSWWSYY and QGS. CDR3 DNA: TGTGCTCTTGGGGAACAACTGTTACCTTCCTACTGGGGTTTTAGGGGTGATAAACTCATCTTT. It codes for CALGEQLLPSYWGFRGDKLIF.

In its sample, this clone ranks as medium-sized. The chain carries TRDV1 and TRDJ1; 12 nucleotides agree with TRDD3. Germline V lookup: CDR1 TSWWSYY, CDR2 QGS. J was trimmed by 8 bases and V by 0 bases; bases with no gene match: 28. The CDR3 is 23 residues long. The CDR3 DNA reads as TGTGCTCTTGGGGAACTTCGGGCCTTCCTATCCGTACTGGGGGATACTTACCTGGGAAAACTCATCTTT. Its translation is CALGELRAFLSVLGDTYLGKLIF.

In its sample, this clone ranks as medium-sized. This sequence joins TRDV2 and TRDJ1, with a weak D call TRDD3 (5 bases). Germline-derived CDR1 and CDR2 are GEAIGNYY and EKD. V dropped 0 bases and J dropped 0 bases, with 10 bases sitting between them. The CDR3 consists of 15 residues. This chain's CDR3 is CACDTLDRHTDKLIF. The CDR3 DNA is TGTGCCTGTGACACCTTGGATAGGCACACCGATAAACTCATCTTT.